The present T cell receptor beta chain was sequenced within a study of tumor-infiltrating lymphocytes in localized non-small cell lung cancer (dated by TCRdb to the early 2020s). Describing the broader study: Patients whose samples were collected after neoadjuvant chemotherapy, as well as both smokers and never-smokers and several histologies, were included in the cohort. Each patient provided resected tumor tissue plus uninvolved lung tissue from the same patient, with the uninvolved lung tissue described as non-adjacent to the tumor. Alongside flow cytometry, multiplex immunofluorescence, RNA-seq, exome sequencing and proteomics, TCR sequencing was applied to the same patients as one of several integrated assays. The overall ICON cohort comprised over 120 surgical patients with localized non-small cell lung cancer whose tumors were resected. The paired tumor versus uninvolved lung comparison of immunoSEQ T-cell fraction included roughly 50 patients.

The CDR3 goes from the cysteine to the phenylalanine over 17 residues. Only the CDR3 DNA is retained, 51 bases long and in frame from the first base. Per the germline V gene, SGHRS is the CDR1 and YFSETQ is the CDR2. Germline trimming: 4 bases from V, 0 bases from J; junction bases outside gene matches: 12. Beyond this particular receptor, the publication reports: Consistent with immunofluorescence CD3 counts, TCRbeta sequencing supported greater T cell infiltration in tumors than in uninvolved lung tissue. Assay coverage differed among patients according to how much tissue was available, so only a subset of the cohort had TCR sequencing. Because different pieces of the same tissue were used for different assays, technical variation could not be separated from intratumor heterogeneity. The TCR-derived T-cell fraction showed no difference between the flow cytometry-defined immunotypes IM1 (good prognosis) and IM2 (poor prognosis).

About this clone itself: Which antigen it targets is not known. No qualities accompany the bases; no much larger clone lies one base away.

Patient enrollment in ICON started in April 2016, and the final patient was enrolled in 2018. From a subcohort of some 76 patients, fresh tumor and matched uninvolved tissue were collected for in-depth immune analyses, including TCR sequencing. No cell sorting was done, and TCR sequencing was instead run on DNA isolated from bulk tissue. The immunoSEQ assay used for TCR sequencing gave the T-cell fraction in both tumor and uninvolved lung tissue. The published analysis was carried out like this. To analyze survival, patients were divided into a high T-cell fraction group (upper tertile) and a low T-cell fraction group (lower two tertiles), and the two groups were compared using a log-rank test. A signed-rank test was used to test paired tumor versus uninvolved lung differences in T-cell fraction. In TCRdb, the immuneACCESS table is reduced to in-frame sequences with V and J assigned. These tables do not hold every clone; where another copy was compared, an unresolved V gene accounts for under half, and the others remain unexplained. V and J calls and clone size are those listed in that table; D and trimming were worked out from the DNA. The sample has about 10,000 clones on record, about 86% of them singletons. The top ten hold 7.8% of the sample.

This TCR derives from a human donor with non-small cell lung cancer. The rearrangement joined TRBV5-1 to TRBJ1-1, with 7 central nucleotides matching TRBD1. The specimen sequenced was uninvolved lung tissue not adjacent to the tumor. The CDR3 amino acid sequence is: CASSRRPGQPMNTEAFF. The sequenced DNA: TGCGCCAGCAGCAGACGACCGGGACAGCCAATGAACACTGAAGCTTTCTTT.